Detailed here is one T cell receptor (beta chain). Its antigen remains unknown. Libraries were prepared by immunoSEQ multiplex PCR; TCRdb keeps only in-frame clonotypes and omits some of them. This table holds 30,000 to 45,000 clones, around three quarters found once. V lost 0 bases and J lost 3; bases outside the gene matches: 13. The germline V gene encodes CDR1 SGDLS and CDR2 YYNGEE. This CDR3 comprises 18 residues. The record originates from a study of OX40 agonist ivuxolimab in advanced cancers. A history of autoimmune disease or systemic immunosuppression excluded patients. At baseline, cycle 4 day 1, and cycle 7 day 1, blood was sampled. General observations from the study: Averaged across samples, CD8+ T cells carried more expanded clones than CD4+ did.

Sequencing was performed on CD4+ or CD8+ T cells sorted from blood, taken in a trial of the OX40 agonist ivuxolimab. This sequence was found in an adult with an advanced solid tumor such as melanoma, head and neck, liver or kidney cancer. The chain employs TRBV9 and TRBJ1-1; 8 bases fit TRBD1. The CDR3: CASSVAGTPQGGDTEAFF. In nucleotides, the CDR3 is TGTGCCAGCAGCGTAGCTGGGACCCCACAGGGGGGAGACACTGAAGCTTTCTTT.